Many counts were recorded for the clone carrying this T cell receptor (beta chain). These data come from a study of T-cell reconstitution after alpha-beta-depleted transplantation in children. With V trimmed by 4 bases and J by 2 bases, 3 bases remained unmatched. The CDR3 has 13 amino acids. CDR1 is SQVTM and CDR2 is ANQGSEA in the germline V gene. Unique molecular identifiers were incorporated when the TCRbeta library was constructed. TCRdb independently ran MiXCR on the PCR reads; one entry per CDR3 protein. The table lists roughly 400,000 distinct CDR3 sequences, 20% of them singletons. The V call is TRBV29-1, the J call TRBJ2-7, with 9 nucleotides matching TRBD1. The sample here was PBMCs from the stem cell graft donor, taken from the stem cell graft. The sequence was collected from a human donor who donated a stem cell graft to a child with acute myeloid leukemia. CDR3 coding DNA: TGCAGCGTTGTTGGGACAGGGCCCTACGAGCAGTACTTC. This sequence encodes CSVVGTGPYEQYF.